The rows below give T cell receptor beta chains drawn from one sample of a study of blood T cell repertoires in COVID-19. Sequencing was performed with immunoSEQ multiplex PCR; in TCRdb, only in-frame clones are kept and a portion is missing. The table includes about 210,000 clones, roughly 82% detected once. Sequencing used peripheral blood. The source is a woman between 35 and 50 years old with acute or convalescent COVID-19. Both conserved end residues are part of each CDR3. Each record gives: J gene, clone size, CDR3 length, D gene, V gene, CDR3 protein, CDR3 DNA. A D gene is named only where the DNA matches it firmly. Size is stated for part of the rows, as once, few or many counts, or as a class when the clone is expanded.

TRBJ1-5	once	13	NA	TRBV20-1	CSASKGRDQPQHF	TGCAGTGCTAGTAAGGGGAGGGACCAGCCCCAGCATTTT
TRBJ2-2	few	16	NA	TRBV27	CASSFTGRVGTGELFF	TGTGCCAGCAGTTTTACAGGGAGGGTAGGCACCGGGGAGCTGTTTTTT
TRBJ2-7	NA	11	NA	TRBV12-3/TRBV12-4	CASSWQAEQYF	TGTGCCAGCAGCTGGCAGGCCGAGCAGTACTTC
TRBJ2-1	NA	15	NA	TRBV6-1	CASSEGTGWYNEQFF	TGTGCCAGCAGTGAAGGAACAGGGTGGTACAATGAGCAGTTCTTC
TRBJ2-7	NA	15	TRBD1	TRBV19	CASSIEGTGPYEQYF	TGTGCCAGTAGTATAGAAGGGACAGGTCCCTACGAGCAGTACTTC
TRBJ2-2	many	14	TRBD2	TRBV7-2	CASSSMTSAGELFF	TGTGCCAGCAGCTCGATGACTAGCGCCGGGGAGCTGTTTTTT
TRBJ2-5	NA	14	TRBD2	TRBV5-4	CASSFGTTQETQYF	TGTGCCAGCAGCTTCGGGACTACCCAAGAGACCCAGTACTTC
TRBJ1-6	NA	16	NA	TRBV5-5	CASSLWTPGGNSPLHF	TGTGCCAGCAGCTTGTGGACTCCTGGAGGGAATTCACCCCTCCACTTT
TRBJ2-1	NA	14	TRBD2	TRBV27	CASGAGGAYNEQFF	TGTGCCAGCGGCGCGGGGGGGGCCTACAATGAGCAGTTCTTC
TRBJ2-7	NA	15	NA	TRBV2	CASSEGRDISYEQYF	TGTGCCAGCAGTGAGGGAAGGGACATCTCCTACGAGCAGTACTTC
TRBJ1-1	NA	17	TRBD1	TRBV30	CAWSVLSAGGLNTEAFF	TGTGCCTGGAGTGTACTCTCCGCAGGGGGCTTGAACACTGAAGCTTTCTTT
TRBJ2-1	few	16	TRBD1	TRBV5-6	CASGVGGTGGRNEQFF	TGTGCCAGCGGCGTCGGTGGAACAGGGGGGCGCAATGAGCAGTTCTTC
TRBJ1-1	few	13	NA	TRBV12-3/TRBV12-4	CASTKDRKGEAFF	TGTGCCAGCACCAAAGACAGGAAGGGTGAAGCTTTCTTT
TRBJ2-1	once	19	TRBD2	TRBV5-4	CASSFPGLAGGIPHNEQFF	TGTGCCAGCAGCTTCCCGGGACTAGCGGGAGGGATCCCCCACAATGAGCAGTTCTTC
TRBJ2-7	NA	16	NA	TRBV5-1	CASSPRDLAPPYEQYF	TGCGCCAGCAGTCCCCGAGATTTAGCACCCCCCTACGAGCAGTACTTC
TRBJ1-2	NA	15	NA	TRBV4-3	CASSQALDSYYGYTF	TGCGCCAGCAGCCAAGCCTTGGACTCATACTATGGCTACACCTTC
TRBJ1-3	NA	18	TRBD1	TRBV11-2	CASSFFRDRSTSGNTIYF	TGTGCCAGCAGCTTCTTCCGGGACAGATCCACCTCTGGAAACACCATATATTTT
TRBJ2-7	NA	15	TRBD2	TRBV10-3	CAIRTPASGSYEQYF	TGTGCCATCAGGACCCCAGCTAGCGGGAGCTACGAGCAGTACTTC
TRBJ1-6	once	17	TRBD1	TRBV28	CASSEVTGRKLNSPLHF	TGTGCCAGCAGTGAAGTGACAGGGAGGAAATTAAATTCACCCCTCCACTTT
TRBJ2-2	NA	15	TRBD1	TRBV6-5	CASIRQGQKTGELFF	TGTGCCAGCATCCGACAGGGCCAAAAGACCGGGGAGCTGTTTTTT
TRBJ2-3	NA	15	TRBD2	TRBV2	CASRTGTSSTDTQYF	TGTGCCAGCAGAACCGGGACTAGCAGCACAGATACGCAGTATTTT
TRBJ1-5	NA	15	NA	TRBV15	CATSRDRDSNQPQHF	TGTGCCACCAGCAGAGACAGGGATAGCAATCAGCCCCAGCATTTT
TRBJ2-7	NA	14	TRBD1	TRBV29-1	CSVEGEGGPYEQYF	TGCAGCGTTGAGGGAGAAGGGGGCCCCTACGAGCAGTACTTC
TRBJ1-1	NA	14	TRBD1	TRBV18	CASSLIGTGTEAFF	TGTGCCAGCTCACTGATTGGGACAGGGACTGAAGCTTTCTTT
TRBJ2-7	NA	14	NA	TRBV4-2	CASSQEVYRDEQYF	TGTGCCAGCAGCCAAGAAGTTTACAGGGACGAGCAGTACTTC
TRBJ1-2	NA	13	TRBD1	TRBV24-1	CATSRTGGHGYTF	TGTGCCACCAGCCGGACAGGGGGCCATGGCTACACCTTC
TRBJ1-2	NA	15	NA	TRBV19	CASSVDGTAGGGYTF	TGTGCCAGTAGTGTTGACGGGACGGCGGGAGGGGGCTACACCTTC
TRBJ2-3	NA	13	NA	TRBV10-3	CAITGASTDTQYF	TGTGCCATCACAGGGGCTAGCACAGATACGCAGTATTTT
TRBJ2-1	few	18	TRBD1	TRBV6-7	CASRLNLGTGGDYNEQFF	TGTGCCAGCAGACTCAATCTGGGGACAGGGGGAGACTACAATGAGCAGTTCTTC
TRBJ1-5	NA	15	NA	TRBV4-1	CASSQEAGSNQPQHF	TGCGCCAGCAGCCAAGAGGCAGGGAGCAATCAGCCCCAGCATTTT
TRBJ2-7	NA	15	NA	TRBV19	CASKLKGAPSYEQYF	TGTGCCAGTAAATTAAAGGGAGCCCCCTCCTACGAGCAGTACTTC